One and the same sample provided the 18 T cell receptor beta chains below, sequenced in a study of shared clonotypes between healthy human individuals. Sequenced by immunoSEQ multiplex PCR; TCRdb stores in-frame clones only, minus some. This sample yields about 640,000 clones, of which about two thirds are seen a single time; around 2% belongs to the top ten. The material sequenced was memory CD4+ T cells sorted from blood. Subset indicated: CD45RA-negative fraction. The receptors come from a woman in her twenties or thirties in good health.

This chain connects TRBV6-1 to TRBJ1-2; 9 nucleotides match TRBD1. Germline V CDR1 and CDR2: MNHNS, SASEGT. With 6 bases clipped from V and 3 bases from J, the junction kept 8 bases outside the gene matches. This CDR3 contains 15 residues. CDR3 DNA: TGTGCCAGCAGATGGGGACAGGGACGTGACTATGGCTACACCTTC. This translates into CASRWGQGRDYGYTF.

With respect to this clone: The same CDR3 also results from other DNA sequences found in this sample. The V and J genes are TRBV6-6 and TRBJ1-5; D may be TRBD1 (5 bases). In germline, CDR1 is MNHNY, CDR2 SVGAGI (reference sequence). The length of the CDR3 is 14 residues. V was clipped by 2 bases and J by 1 base, with 6 bases between them. In DNA, the CDR3 is TGTGCCAGCAGTTACGGGGGGAGCAATCAGCCCCAGCATTTT. This codes for CASSYGGSNQPQHF.

The chain uses TRBV28 and TRBJ2-7; D is ambiguous. Deletions cut 3 bases from V and 0 bases from J, with 6 bases between. The CDR3 extends over 13 amino acids. Per the germline V gene, CDR1 is MDHEN and CDR2 is SYDVKM. CDR3 coding DNA: TGTGCCAGCAGTTTTCGAGACTCCTACGAGCAGTACTTC. Translation: CASSFRDSYEQYF.

This rearrangement joins TRBV7-9 to TRBJ1-3; perhaps TRBD1 as D (6 bases). Trimming took 2 bases from V and 0 from J, leaving 8 bases between them. Germline V gene data show CDR1 as SEHNR and CDR2 as FQNEAQ (reference sequence). This CDR3 region has 15 residues. CDR3 sequence (DNA): TGTGCCAGCAGCTTACAAGGGGGCTCTGGAAACACCATATATTTT. Its translation: CASSLQGGSGNTIYF.

J is TRBJ1-1 and V is TRBV7-6, with unresolved D. Germline V gene sequence: CDR1 SGHVS, CDR2 FNYEAQ. The CDR3 length is 17 residues. V shed 1 base and J shed 0 bases, with 15 bases lying between them. As DNA, the CDR3 is TGTGCCAGCAGCTTAGTAGCAGCTTTTATTATGAACACTGAAGCTTTCTTT. It specifies CASSLVAAFIMNTEAFF.

This clone was counted a few times. Within the sample, other DNA sequences also encode this same CDR3. V and J are TRBV11-2 and TRBJ2-1, with 7 bases fitting TRBD2. V shed 5 bases and J 7 bases; nucleotides not matched to a gene: 5. Germline CDR1 is SGHAT and CDR2 is FQNNGV. CDR3 length equals 13 residues. As DNA, the CDR3 is TGTGCCAGCAGCGTGGGGGGAGGGAATGAGCAGTTCTTC. Its translation: CASSVGGGNEQFF.

The chain joins TRBV20-1 to TRBJ2-5; tentatively, D is TRBD2 (6 bases). V dropped 7 bases and J dropped 5 bases, with 8 bases sitting between them. This CDR3 is 10 amino acids long. In germline, CDR1 is DFQATT, CDR2 SNEGSKA (reference sequence). DNA of the CDR3: TGCAGTGTCGGGAGTGAGACCCAGTACTTC. Residues: CSVGSETQYF.

As DNA, the CDR3 is TGTGCCAGCAGTCGGGGGGGTGTCGGCACAGATACGCAGTATTTT. Protein product: CASSRGGVGTDTQYF. This chain uses TRBV7-6 with TRBJ2-3; 8 nucleotides agree with TRBD2. Germline CDR1 SGHVS, CDR2 FNYEAQ. CDR3 size: 15 residues. With 6 bases clipped from V and 1 base from J, the junction kept 6 bases outside the gene matches.

This chain joins TRBV27 and TRBJ2-1; D gene ambiguous. Trimming cost V 3 bases and J 7 bases, with 16 bases left between them. Germline-derived CDR1 and CDR2 are MNHEY and SMNVEV (reference sequence). The CDR3 has 15 residues. For the CDR3, the DNA is TGTGCCAGCAGTTTCTTCTTACAGTCTAAGAATGAGCAGTTCTTC. Translated: CASSFFLQSKNEQFF.

J is TRBJ1-1 and V is TRBV19; tentatively, D is TRBD1 (6 bases). The CDR3 loop spans 14 amino acids. The germline CDR1 and CDR2 sequences are LNHDA and SQIVND (reference sequence). V lost 3 bases, J lost 8 bases, and 16 bases lay in between. The CDR3 region is CASSIQSKTGEAFF. The CDR3 DNA reads as TGTGCCAGTAGTATTCAATCTAAAACAGGGGAAGCTTTCTTT.

The rearrangement links TRBV7-2 to TRBJ2-1, with D possibly TRBD1 on 5 matching bases. This CDR3 spans 15 amino acids. Germline assignment: CDR1 SGHTA and CDR2 FQGNSA. V lost 1 base and J lost 6, with 13 bases in between. This CDR3 reads CASSLVRVGSNEQFF. The CDR3 region has the DNA TGTGCCAGCAGCTTAGTCAGGGTAGGTTCCAATGAGCAGTTCTTC.

V and J are TRBV7-3 and TRBJ2-3; the D call may be TRBD1 or TRBD2 (5 bases each). V was clipped by 11 bases and J by 5 bases, with 23 bases between them. The CDR3 totals 15 residues. Germline CDR1 is SGHTA and CDR2 is FQGTGA. The CDR3 loop reads CAALRLGRRRDTQYF. As DNA, the CDR3 is TGTGCCGCCTTACGTCTGGGACGCCGCAGAGATACGCAGTATTTT.

V usage is TRBV5-1 and J usage is TRBJ2-3, with D maybe TRBD2 (6 bases). This CDR3 is 16 amino acids long. The V gene's germline CDR1 is SGHRS and CDR2 YFSETQ. Trimming took off 6 bases at V and 0 bases at J, with 17 bases between the two ends. CDR3 bases: TGCGCCAGCACTTCTGGAGTAGCGGAGAGCACAGATACGCAGTATTTT. This codes for CASTSGVAESTDTQYF.

The V call is TRBV27, the J call TRBJ2-6; D is perhaps TRBD1 (5 bases). The V gene's germline CDR1 is MNHEY and CDR2 SMNVEV (reference sequence). V lost 6 bases and J 3 bases, leaving 12 bases between the germline ends. The CDR3 spans 15 residues. In DNA, the CDR3 is TGTGCCAGCAGCCAGGGTCGTGATGGGGCCAACGTCCTGACTTTC. Residues: CASSQGRDGANVLTF.

This clone showed up just once. The chain is built from TRBV7-9 and TRBJ2-3; 10 nucleotides align to TRBD2. The CDR3 totals 16 residues. From germline, CDR1 is SEHNR and CDR2 FQNEAQ (reference sequence). Trimming at V came to 3 bases and at J to 4 bases, leaving 7 bases not matched to a gene. The CDR3 region has the DNA TGTGCCAGCAGCTTTAGCGCTAGCGGGAGTTCAGATACGCAGTATTTT. Protein: CASSFSASGSSDTQYF.

The chain employs TRBV7-3 and TRBJ2-5; possible D gene TRBD2, 7 bases. CDR1 and CDR2 from the germline V gene are SGHTA and FQGTGA. The CDR3 spans 14 residues. Trimming took off 5 bases at V and 5 bases at J, with 15 bases between the two ends. The CDR3 loop reads CASSPGGLSETQYF. For the CDR3, the DNA is TGTGCCAGCAGCCCGGGGGGCTTGAGCGAGACCCAGTACTTC.

The table lists this clone with a few counts. The chain has TRBV5-1 and TRBJ1-1; TRBD1 is a possible D gene (5 bases). The germline gives CDR1 SGHRS, CDR2 YFSETQ. Trimming took 0 bases from V and 10 from J, leaving 10 bases between them. The CDR3 runs to 12 residues. The CDR3 bases are TGCGCCAGCAGCTTGGGGAACGGGGGAGCTTTCTTT. Translating gives CASSLGNGGAFF.

The gene calls are TRBV6-6 and TRBJ1-1; D is undetermined. The germline V gene encodes CDR1 MNHNY and CDR2 SVGAGI (reference sequence). Trimming removed 7 bases at V and 4 bases at J, with 13 bases between. This CDR3 spans 13 amino acids. CDR3 loop: CASTTESFTEAFF. In nucleotides, the CDR3 is TGTGCCAGCACCACCGAGTCGTTCACTGAAGCTTTCTTT.